The 7 T cell receptor beta chains below were found in one sample sequenced in a study of cytomegalovirus exposure and HLA in healthy donors. Primers: 60 Vbeta forward and 13 Jbeta reverse. Sequenced by immunoSEQ multiplex PCR; TCRdb stores in-frame clones only, minus some. The table shows about 90,000 clones, with roughly four fifths occurring only once. Source material: PBMCs. All receptors come from a man younger than 40 in good health and CMV-seronegative.

The gene calls are TRBV9 and TRBJ2-5; D may be TRBD1 (6 bases). CDR1 is SGDLS, CDR2 YYNGEE, per germline. This CDR3 contains 14 residues. V was trimmed by 0 bases and J by 5 bases, leaving 11 bases between them. The CDR3 nucleotides are TGTGCCAGCAGCGTAGGGGGAAGGGGGGAGACCCAGTACTTC. It specifies CASSVGGRGETQYF.

The V and J genes are TRBV4-3 and TRBJ1-2; unclear D gene. The CDR3 has 17 amino acids. Looked up from germline, CDR1 is LGHNA and CDR2 is YSLEER. V was shortened by 1 base and J by 5 bases, with 20 bases between the two germline ends. The DNA of the CDR3 is TGCGCCAGCAGCCAAGGGTCGACTCCACGCGTAAATTATGGCTACACCTTC. Amino acids: CASSQGSTPRVNYGYTF.

V gene TRBV7-2 combines with J gene TRBJ1-5; TRBD1 matches at 8 bases. The V gene end was trimmed by 4 bases and the J gene end by 2 bases; junction bases not matched to a gene: 7. The CDR3 spans 16 residues. Germline CDR1 reads SGHTA; CDR2 reads FQGNSA. CDR3 amino acids: CASSSPNRGGNQPQHF. The CDR3 DNA sequence: TGTGCCAGCAGCTCGCCTAACAGGGGGGGCAATCAGCCCCAGCATTTT.

The chain is built from TRBV9 and TRBJ2-1, with a weak D call TRBD2 (5 bases). CDR1 is SGDLS, CDR2 YYNGEE, per germline. The CDR3 runs to 13 residues. The germline V and J ends were trimmed by 0 bases and 6 bases, with 7 bases remaining between them. CDR3: CASSVGESNEQFF. CDR3 nucleotides: TGTGCCAGCAGCGTAGGGGAGAGCAATGAGCAGTTCTTC.

With respect to this clone: The sample has other DNA sequences that encode this CDR3 too. The chain joins TRBV27 to TRBJ2-7; tentatively, D is TRBD2 (6 bases). The germline V gene has CDR1 MNHEY and CDR2 SMNVEV (reference sequence). Deletions cut 8 bases from V and 1 base from J, with 21 bases between. The CDR3 is 16 residues long. CDR3 sequence reads: CASSVMGGRRSYEQYF. CDR3 DNA: TGTGCCAGCTCAGTTATGGGGGGAAGACGGTCCTACGAGCAGTACTTC.

In its sample, this clone was seen once. This chain links TRBV27 with TRBJ1-2; 9 positions agree with TRBD1. The trim removed 5 bases at V and 7 bases at J, leaving 5 bases unmatched. Germline-derived CDR1 and CDR2 are MNHEY and SMNVEV (reference sequence). The CDR3 sequence is 13 residues long. CDR3 nucleotides: TGTGCCAGCAGTCGGACAGGGGCTGGTGGCTACACCTTC. Encoded protein: CASSRTGAGGYTF.

The sample holds a few counts of this clone. The chain joins TRBV5-1 to TRBJ1-1; D unresolved. V was clipped by 0 bases and J by 1 base, with 7 bases between them. The CDR3 is made up of 14 amino acids. The germline V gene encodes CDR1 SGHRS and CDR2 YFSETQ. In nucleotides, the CDR3 is TGCGCCAGCAGCTTGGACAGTTGGAACACTGAAGCTTTCTTT. It encodes CASSLDSWNTEAFF. Based on the CDR3 plus reference TRBV5-1 and TRBJ1-1, the full variable domain is KAGVTQTPRYLIKTRGQQVTLSCSPISGHRSVSWYQQTPGQGLQFLFEYFSETQRNKGNFPGRFSGRQFSNSRSEMNVSTLELGDSALYLCASSLDSWNTEAFFGQGTRLTVV.